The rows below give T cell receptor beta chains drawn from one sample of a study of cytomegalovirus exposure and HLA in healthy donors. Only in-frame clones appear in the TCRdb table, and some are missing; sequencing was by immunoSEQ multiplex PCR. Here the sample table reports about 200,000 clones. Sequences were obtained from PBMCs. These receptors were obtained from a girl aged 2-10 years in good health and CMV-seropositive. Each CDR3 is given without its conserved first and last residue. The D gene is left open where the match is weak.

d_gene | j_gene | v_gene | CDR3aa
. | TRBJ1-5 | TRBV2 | ASSAESYSNQPQH
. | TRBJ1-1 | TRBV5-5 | ASSLAPSGLNTEAF
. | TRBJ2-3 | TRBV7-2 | ASSLALGRGFTDTQY
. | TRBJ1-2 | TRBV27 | ASSLWYGNYGYT
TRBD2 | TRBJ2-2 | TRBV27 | ASSLPLAGEVLGELF
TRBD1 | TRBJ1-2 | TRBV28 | ASSSGRQGVGGYGYT
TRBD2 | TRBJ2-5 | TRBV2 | ASSEAPGLGGMTQY
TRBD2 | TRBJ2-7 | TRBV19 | ASSIGSSGSYEQY
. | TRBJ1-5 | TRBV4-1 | ASSQAGNGGSQPQH
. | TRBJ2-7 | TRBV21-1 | ASTEGGQQMREQY
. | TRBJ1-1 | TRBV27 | ASSLSTGNTEAF
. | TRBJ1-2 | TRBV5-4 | ASRLQQGTGGYT
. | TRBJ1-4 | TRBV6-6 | ASSYLARSTNEKLF
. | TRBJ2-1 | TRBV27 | ASSPGTNSYNEQF
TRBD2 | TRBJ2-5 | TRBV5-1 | ASSLVAGGQETQY
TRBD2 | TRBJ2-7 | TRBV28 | ASSLGLAGDEQY
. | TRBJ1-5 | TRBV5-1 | ASSLDRNQPQH
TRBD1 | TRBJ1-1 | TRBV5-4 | ASSLGMGQGGTEAF
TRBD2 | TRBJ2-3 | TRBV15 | ATSRRLAGDTDTQY
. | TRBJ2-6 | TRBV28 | ASSLGGSNVLT
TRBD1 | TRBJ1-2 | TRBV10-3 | AIRTDRGNGPNYGYT
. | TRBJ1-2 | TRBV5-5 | ASSDDIGYGYT
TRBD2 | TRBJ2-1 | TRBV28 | ASRTSMNEQF
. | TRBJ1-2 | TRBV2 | ASSEARGSGYT
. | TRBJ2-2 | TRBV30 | AWSLEGELF
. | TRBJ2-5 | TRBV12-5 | ASGDGKSGTQY
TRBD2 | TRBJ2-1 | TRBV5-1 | ASSLERREGNEQF
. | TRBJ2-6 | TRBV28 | ASLGQFISGANVLT
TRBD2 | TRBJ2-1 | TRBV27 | ASSLSPGGNHPSNEQF
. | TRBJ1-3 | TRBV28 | ASLRSLSGNTIY
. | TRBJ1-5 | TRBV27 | ASSLLGRTAPQH
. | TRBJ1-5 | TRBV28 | ASSSPYMNQPQH
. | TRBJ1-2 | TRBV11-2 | ASSQPGLPRGYT
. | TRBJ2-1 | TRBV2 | ASSDPDNEQF
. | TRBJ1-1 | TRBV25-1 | ASRDWNTEAF
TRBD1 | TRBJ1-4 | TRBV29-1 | SVGGQRHEKLF
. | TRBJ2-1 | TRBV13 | ASSQDISSYNEQF
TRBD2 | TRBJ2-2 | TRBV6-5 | ASSGGRAITGELF
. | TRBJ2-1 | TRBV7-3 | ASSRDNPTYNEQF
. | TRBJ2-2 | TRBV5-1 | ASSLATGSTGELF
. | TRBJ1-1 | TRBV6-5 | ASSSTGGNTEAF
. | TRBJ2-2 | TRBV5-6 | ASSADRNTGELF
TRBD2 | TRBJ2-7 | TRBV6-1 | ASSVTSRLHEQY
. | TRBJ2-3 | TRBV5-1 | ASSLEQSSTDTQY
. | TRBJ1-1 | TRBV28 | ASSLLRDPGAPEAF
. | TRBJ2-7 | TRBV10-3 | AISYTIGTDYEQY
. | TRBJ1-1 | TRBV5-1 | ASSQIHTNTEAF
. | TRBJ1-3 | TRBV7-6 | ASSTKDGHSGNTIY